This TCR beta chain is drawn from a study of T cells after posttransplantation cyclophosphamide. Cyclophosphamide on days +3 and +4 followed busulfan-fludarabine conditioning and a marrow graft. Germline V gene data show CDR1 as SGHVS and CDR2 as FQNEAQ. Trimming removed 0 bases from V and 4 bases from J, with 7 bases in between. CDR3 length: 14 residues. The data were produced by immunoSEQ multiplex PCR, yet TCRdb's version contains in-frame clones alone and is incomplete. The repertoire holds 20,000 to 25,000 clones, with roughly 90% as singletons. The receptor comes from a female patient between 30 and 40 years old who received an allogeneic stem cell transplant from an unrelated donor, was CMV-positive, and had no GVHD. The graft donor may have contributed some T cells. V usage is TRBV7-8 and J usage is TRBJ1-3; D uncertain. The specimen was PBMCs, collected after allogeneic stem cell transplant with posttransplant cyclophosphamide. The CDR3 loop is CASSLAVRGNTIYF. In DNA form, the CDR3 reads TGTGCCAGCAGCTTAGCAGTCAGGGGAAACACCATATATTTT.